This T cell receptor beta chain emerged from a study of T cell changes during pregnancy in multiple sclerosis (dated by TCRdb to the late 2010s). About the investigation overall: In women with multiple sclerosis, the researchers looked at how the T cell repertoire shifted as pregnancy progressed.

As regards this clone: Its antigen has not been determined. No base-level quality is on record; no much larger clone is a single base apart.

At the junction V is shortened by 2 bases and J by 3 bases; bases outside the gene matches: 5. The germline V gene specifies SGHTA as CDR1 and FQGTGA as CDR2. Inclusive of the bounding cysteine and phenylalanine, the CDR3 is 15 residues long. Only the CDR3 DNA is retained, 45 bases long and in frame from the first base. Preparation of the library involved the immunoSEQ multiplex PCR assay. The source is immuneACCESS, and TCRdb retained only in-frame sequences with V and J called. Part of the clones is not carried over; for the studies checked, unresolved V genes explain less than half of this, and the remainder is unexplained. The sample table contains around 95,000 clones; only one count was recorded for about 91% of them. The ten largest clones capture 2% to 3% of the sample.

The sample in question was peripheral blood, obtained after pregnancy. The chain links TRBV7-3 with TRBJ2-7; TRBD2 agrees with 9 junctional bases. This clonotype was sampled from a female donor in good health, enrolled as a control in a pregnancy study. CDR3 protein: CASSLGAGGFYEQYF. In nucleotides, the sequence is TGTGCCAGCAGCTTAGGAGCGGGGGGCTTCTACGAGCAGTACTTC.